Sequencing of this TCR beta chain was carried out in a study of spatial heterogeneity in lung cancer (dated by TCRdb to about 2019). Regarding the study in general: Samples were obtained from 72 patients with early-stage, untreated non-small cell lung cancer from the lung TRACERx cohort. Follow-up PBMC samples were sequenced whenever available, with a median time to follow-up of around 24 months after resection. Beta-chain transcripts were consistently detected in greater numbers than alpha-chain transcripts, which likely reflects a higher abundance of beta-chain transcripts. In the raw uncorrected reads, each unique combination of TCR and UMI appeared on average more than ten times. In non-small cell lung cancer, the study made a quantitative comparison of TCR alpha and beta repertoires among multiple tumor regions, matched nontumor lung and blood. The study linked features of the TCR repertoire to counts of nonsynonymous mutations, which were determined by whole-exome sequencing of tumor tissue. At surgery, 200 or so tumor regions, around 64 matched nontumor lung samples and 56 PBMC samples were TCR-sequenced for both alpha and beta chains.

Its CDR3 holds 11 amino acids, cysteine through phenylalanine. Of the read, only the CDR3 DNA is kept; its 33 bases are in frame from base 1. V is clipped by 5 bases and J by 4 bases, and the sequence between their germline boundaries is 5 bases long. Taken from the germline V gene, the CDR1 and CDR2 loops are SGHDN and FVKESK. As concerns this clonotype: It lacks a known antigen. No per-base quality is available; no much larger clone lies one base away.

Library creation used 5' RACE. TCRdb lists the instrument as NextSeq 500. The TCR library protocol attached a unique molecular identifier to each TCR cDNA molecule to allow correction of PCR and sequencing errors. The study's own analysis went as follows. TCR identification, UMI-based error correction and CDR3 extraction were performed with Decombinator tools. Expanded TCRs were defined as those above a frequency of 2 per 1,000, corresponding to the top 1% of the tumor frequency distribution. Renyi diversity was calculated using the R vegan package after each repertoire was subsampled 100 times to 5,000 TCRs. CDR3 similarity networks were built from amino acid triplet string-kernel similarity, connecting CDR3s with pairwise similarity above 0.82. TCRdb passed the public sequencing reads through fastp at Q25 and MiXCR, retaining productive beta sequences. CDR3 protein duplicates are merged, each entry listing the most common genes and DNA. TCRdb, not the authors, supplied the V and J calls. Present in this sample are some 10,000 distinct CDR3 sequences, under 25% of which were seen just once. Around 43% of the sample lies in the top ten.

The research as a whole found: Ubiquitous expanded tumor TCRs showed up in blood more often at tumor resection than at routine follow-up. Confirming at a functional level the hypothesis that regional TCRs recognize regional mutations was considered to require additional single-cell paired TCR alpha and beta sequencing. Only roughly 14 patients were included in comparisons of baseline and follow-up blood repertoires.

The time point tag for this specimen amounts to: blood at routine non-recurrence follow-up after resection. Whole RNA extracted from tumor and nontumor lung tissue, or from cryopreserved PBMC samples, was used for TCR sequencing without cell sorting. Patients were selected for TCR sequencing only if sufficient RNA was available from at least two tumor regions. Here the chain combines TRBV14 and TRBJ1-1, with an unclear D gene assignment. The receptor was isolated from a male donor with early-stage non-small cell lung cancer. The sample in question was PBMCs, obtained at follow-up. The nucleotide sequence reads as follows: TGTGCCAGCAGCTCCTTCACTGAAGCTTTCTTT. Its translation is CASSSFTEAFF.